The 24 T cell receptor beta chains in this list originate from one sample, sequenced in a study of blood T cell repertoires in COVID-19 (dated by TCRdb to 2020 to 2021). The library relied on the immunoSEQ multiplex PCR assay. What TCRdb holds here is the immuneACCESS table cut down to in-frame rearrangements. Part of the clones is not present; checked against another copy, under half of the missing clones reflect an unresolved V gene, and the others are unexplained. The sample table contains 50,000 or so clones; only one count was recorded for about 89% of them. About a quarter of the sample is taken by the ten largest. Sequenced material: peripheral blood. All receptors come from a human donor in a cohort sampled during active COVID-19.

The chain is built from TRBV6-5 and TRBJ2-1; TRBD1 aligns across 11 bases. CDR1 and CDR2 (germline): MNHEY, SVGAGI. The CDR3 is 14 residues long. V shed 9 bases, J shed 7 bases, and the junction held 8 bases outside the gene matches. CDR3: CASRRTGGMNEQFF. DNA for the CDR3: TGTGCCAGTCGAAGGACAGGGGGCATGAATGAGCAGTTCTTC.

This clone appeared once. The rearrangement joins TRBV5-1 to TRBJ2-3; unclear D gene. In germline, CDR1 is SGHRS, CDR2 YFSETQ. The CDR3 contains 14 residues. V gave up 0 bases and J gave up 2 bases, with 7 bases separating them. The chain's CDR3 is CASSLDANTDTQYF. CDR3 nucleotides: TGCGCCAGCAGCTTGGACGCTAACACAGATACGCAGTATTTT.

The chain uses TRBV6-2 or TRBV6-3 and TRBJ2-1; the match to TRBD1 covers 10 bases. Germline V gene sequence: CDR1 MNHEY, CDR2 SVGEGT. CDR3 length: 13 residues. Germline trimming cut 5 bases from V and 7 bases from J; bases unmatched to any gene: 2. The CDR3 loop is CASSDRGRNEQFF. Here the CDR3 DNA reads TGTGCCAGCAGTGACAGGGGGCGGAATGAGCAGTTCTTC.

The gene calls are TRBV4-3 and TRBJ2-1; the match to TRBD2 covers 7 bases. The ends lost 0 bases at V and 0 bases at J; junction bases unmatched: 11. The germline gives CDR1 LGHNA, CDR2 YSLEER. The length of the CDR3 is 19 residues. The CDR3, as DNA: TGCGCCAGCAGCCAAGAGTGGGGGAGGGAGGGGAGCTCCTACAATGAGCAGTTCTTC. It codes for CASSQEWGREGSSYNEQFF.

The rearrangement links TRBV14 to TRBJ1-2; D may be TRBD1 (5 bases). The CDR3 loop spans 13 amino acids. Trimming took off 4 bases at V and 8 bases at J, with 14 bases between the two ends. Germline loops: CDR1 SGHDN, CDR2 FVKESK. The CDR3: CASSPRQRGGYTF. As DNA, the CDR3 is TGTGCCAGCAGCCCTCGACAGCGTGGCGGCTACACCTTC.

CDR3 amino acids: CASTRGGPNTEAFF. For the CDR3, the DNA is TGCGCCAGCACTAGGGGGGGACCTAACACTGAAGCTTTCTTT. The rearrangement links TRBV5-1 to TRBJ1-1; tentatively, D is TRBD1 (6 bases). The CDR3 is made up of 14 amino acids. Per germline, CDR1 SGHRS and CDR2 YFSETQ. Trimming shortened V by 6 bases and J by 2 bases, and 14 bases separated the two germline ends.

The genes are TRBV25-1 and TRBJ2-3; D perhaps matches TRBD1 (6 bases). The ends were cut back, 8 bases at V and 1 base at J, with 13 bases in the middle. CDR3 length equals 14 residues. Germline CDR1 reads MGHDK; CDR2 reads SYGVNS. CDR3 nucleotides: TGTGCCAGCCAGCGGACAGTTGGCACAGATACGCAGTATTTT. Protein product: CASQRTVGTDTQYF.

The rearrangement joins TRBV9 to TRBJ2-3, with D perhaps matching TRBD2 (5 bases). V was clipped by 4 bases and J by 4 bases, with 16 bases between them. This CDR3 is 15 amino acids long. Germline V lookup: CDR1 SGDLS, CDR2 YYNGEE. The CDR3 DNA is TGTGCCAGCAGCTTTTCGGGGATACCTGCAGATACGCAGTATTTT. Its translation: CASSFSGIPADTQYF.

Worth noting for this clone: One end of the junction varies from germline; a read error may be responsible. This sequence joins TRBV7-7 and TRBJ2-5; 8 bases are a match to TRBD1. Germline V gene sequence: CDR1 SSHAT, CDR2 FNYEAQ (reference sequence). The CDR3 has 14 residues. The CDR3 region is CASSLDRAQETQYF. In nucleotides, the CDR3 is TGTGCTAGCAGTCTGGACAGGGCCCAAGAGACCCAGTACTTC.

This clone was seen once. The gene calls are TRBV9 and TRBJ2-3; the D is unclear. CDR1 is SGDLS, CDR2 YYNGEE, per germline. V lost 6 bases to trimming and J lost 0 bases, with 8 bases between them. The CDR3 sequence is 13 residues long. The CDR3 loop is CASNEISTDTQYF. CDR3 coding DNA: TGTGCCAGCAACGAGATTAGCACAGATACGCAGTATTTT.

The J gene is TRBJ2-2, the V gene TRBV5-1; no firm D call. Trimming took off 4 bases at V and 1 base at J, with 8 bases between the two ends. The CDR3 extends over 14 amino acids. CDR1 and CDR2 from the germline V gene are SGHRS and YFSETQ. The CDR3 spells CASSISWNTGELFF. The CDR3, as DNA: TGCGCCAGCAGCATTAGCTGGAACACCGGGGAGCTGTTTTTT.

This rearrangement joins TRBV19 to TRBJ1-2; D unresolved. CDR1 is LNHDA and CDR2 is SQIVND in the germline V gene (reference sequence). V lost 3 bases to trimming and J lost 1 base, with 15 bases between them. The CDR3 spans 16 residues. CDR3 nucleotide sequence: TGTGCCAGTAGTATGGAGGGTATCCCCCGTAACTATGGCTACACCTTC. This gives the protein CASSMEGIPRNYGYTF.

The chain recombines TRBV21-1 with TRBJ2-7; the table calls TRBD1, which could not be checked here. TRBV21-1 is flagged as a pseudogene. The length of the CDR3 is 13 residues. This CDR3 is CASSKGALSEQYV. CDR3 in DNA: TGTGCCAGCAGCAAAGGGGCACTGAGCGAGCAGTACGTC.

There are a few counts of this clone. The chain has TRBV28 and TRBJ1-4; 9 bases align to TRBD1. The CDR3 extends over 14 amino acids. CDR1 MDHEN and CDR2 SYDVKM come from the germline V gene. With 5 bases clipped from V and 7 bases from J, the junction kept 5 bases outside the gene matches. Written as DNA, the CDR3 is TGTGCCAGCAGTGGGACAGGGAGAGGTGAAAAACTGTTTTTT. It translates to CASSGTGRGEKLFF.

CDR3 loop: CAWSRQGRGEQYV. The CDR3 coding sequence is TGTGCCTGGAGCCGACAGGGTCGAGGCGAGCAGTACGTC. V usage is TRBV30 and J usage is TRBJ2-7; 7 nucleotides agree with TRBD1. Germline V lookup: CDR1 GTSNPN, CDR2 SVGIG (reference sequence). This CDR3 is built from 13 residues. Trimming cost V 3 bases and J 6 bases; bases outside gene matches: 8.

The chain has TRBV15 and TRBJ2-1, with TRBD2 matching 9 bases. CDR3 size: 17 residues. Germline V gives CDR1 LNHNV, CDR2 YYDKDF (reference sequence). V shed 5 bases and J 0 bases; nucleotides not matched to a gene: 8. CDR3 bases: TGTGCCACCAGCGTACTTGAGGGACTAGCCTCCTACAATGAGCAGTTCTTC. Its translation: CATSVLEGLASYNEQFF.

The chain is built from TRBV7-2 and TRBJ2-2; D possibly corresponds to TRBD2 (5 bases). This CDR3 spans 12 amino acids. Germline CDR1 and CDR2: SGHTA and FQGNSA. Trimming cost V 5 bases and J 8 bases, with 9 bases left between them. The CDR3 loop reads CASSLPGGELFF. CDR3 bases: TGTGCCAGCAGCCTCCCGGGGGGGGAGCTGTTTTTT.

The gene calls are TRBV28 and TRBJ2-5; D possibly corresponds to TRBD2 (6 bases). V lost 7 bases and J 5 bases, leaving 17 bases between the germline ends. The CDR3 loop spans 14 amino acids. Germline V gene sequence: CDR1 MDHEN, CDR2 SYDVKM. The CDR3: CASNPGGYEETQYF. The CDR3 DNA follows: TGTGCCAGCAACCCCGGAGGGTATGAGGAGACCCAGTACTTC.

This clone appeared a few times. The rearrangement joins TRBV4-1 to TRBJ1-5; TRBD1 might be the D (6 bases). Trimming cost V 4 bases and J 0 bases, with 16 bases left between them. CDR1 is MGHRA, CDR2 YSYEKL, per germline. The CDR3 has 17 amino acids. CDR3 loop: CASSLTDSSYSNQPQHF. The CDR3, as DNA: TGCGCCAGCAGCCTCACGGACAGTAGTTATAGCAATCAGCCCCAGCATTTT.

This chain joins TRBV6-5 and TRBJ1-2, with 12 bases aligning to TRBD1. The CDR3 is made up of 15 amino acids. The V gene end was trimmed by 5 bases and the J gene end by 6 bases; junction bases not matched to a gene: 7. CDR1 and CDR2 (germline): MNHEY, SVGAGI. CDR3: CASSPGTGGRDGYTF. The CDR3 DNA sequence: TGTGCCAGCAGTCCCGGGACAGGGGGCCGGGATGGCTACACCTTC.

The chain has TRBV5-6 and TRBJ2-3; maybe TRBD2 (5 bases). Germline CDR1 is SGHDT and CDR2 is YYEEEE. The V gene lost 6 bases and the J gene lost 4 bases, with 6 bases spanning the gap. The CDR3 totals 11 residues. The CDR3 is CASKGADTQYF. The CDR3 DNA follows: TGTGCCAGCAAGGGAGCAGATACGCAGTATTTT. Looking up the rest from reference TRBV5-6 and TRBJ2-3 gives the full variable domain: DAGVTQSPTHLIKTRGQQVTLRCSPKSGHDTVSWYQQALGQGPQFIFQYYEEEERQRGNFPDRFSGHQFPNYSSELNVNALLLGDSALYLCASKGADTQYFGPGTRLTVL.

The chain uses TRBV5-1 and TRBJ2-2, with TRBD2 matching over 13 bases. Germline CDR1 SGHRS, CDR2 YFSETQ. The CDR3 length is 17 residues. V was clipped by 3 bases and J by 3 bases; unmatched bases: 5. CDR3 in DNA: TGCGCCAGCAGCTCCGGACTAGCGGGAGTCGACACCGGGGAGCTGTTTTTT. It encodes CASSSGLAGVDTGELFF. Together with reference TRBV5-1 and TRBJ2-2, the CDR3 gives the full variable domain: KAGVTQTPRYLIKTRGQQVTLSCSPISGHRSVSWYQQTPGQGLQFLFEYFSETQRNKGNFPGRFSGRQFSNSRSEMNVSTLELGDSALYLCASSSGLAGVDTGELFFGEGSRLTVL.

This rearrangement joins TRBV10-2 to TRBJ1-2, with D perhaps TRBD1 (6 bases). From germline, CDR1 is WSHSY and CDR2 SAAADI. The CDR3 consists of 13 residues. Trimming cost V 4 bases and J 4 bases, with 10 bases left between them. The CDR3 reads CASSGQEAYGYTF. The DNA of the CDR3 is TGCGCCAGCAGTGGACAGGAGGCCTATGGCTACACCTTC.

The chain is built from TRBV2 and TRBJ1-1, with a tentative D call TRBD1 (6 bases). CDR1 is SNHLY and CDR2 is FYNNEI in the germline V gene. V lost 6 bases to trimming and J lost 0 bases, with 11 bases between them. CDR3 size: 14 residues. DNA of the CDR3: TGTGCCAGCAGGGGGGGGCGGCTGAACACTGAAGCTTTCTTT. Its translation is CASRGGRLNTEAFF. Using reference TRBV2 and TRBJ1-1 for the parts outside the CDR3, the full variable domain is EPEVTQTPSHQVTQMGQEVILRCVPISNHLYFYWYRQILGQKVEFLVSFYNNEISEKSEIFDDQFSVERPDGSNFTLKIRSTKLEDSAMYFCASRGGRLNTEAFFGQGTRLTVV.